Shown below are 27 T cell receptor beta chains from a single sample sequenced in a study of blood T cells in healthy people across ages (dated by TCRdb to the mid-2010s). The library was obtained by 5' RACE. The sample was run on an Illumina HiSeq 2500. The second PCR ran for roughly 6 to 11 cycles and used a J-beta primer mix along with a sample-barcoded 5' primer. TCRdb passed the public sequencing reads through fastp at Q25 and MiXCR, retaining productive beta sequences. For every CDR3 protein sequence, its rows merge into one entry that carries the most common genes and DNA. Present in this sample are 1,300,000 or so distinct CDR3 sequences, approximately 63% of which were seen just once. The ten largest clonotypes hold more than 6% of the sample. Sequences were obtained from blood. These receptors were obtained from a young man in good health.

The chain employs TRBV5-6 and TRBJ2-3; D not resolved. Looked up from germline, CDR1 is SGHDT and CDR2 is YYEEEE. The CDR3 consists of 13 residues. V lost 4 bases and J lost 5, with 11 bases in between. The CDR3 is CASSAIHLDTQYF. CDR3 coding DNA: TGTGCCAGCAGCGCGATTCATCTAGATACGCAGTATTTT. The full variable domain, its missing parts supplied by reference TRBV5-6 and TRBJ2-3, is DAGVTQSPTHLIKTRGQQVTLRCSPKSGHDTVSWYQQALGQGPQFIFQYYEEEERQRGNFPDRFSGHQFPNYSSELNVNALLLGDSALYLCASSAIHLDTQYFGPGTRLTVL.

This clonotype was counted a few times. The gene calls are TRBV29-1 and TRBJ2-5; D remains ambiguous. The V end lost 4 bases, the J end lost 0 bases, and 15 bases lay between the germline ends. The CDR3 spans 15 residues. CDR1 and CDR2 (germline): SQVTM, ANQGSEA. The CDR3 reads CSVGAGREDQETQYF. CDR3 nucleotide sequence: TGCAGCGTTGGGGCAGGTCGTGAGGACCAAGAGACCCAGTACTTC. The full variable domain, in which reference TRBV29-1 and TRBJ2-5 provide the parts outside the CDR3, is SAVISQKPSRDICQRGTSLTIQCQVDSQVTMMFWYRQQPGQSLTLIATANQGSEATYESGFVIDKFPISRPNLTFSTLTVSNMSPEDSSIYLCSVGAGREDQETQYFGPGTRLLVL.

The rearrangement joins TRBV2 to TRBJ2-5; D gene unclear. V gave up 6 bases and J gave up 0 bases, with 11 bases separating them. From germline, CDR1 is SNHLY and CDR2 FYNNEI. The CDR3 has 14 amino acids. The CDR3 is CASRGPTYQETQYF. The CDR3 DNA reads TGTGCCAGCAGGGGCCCGACGTACCAAGAGACCCAGTACTTC.

This clonotype was counted a single time. This chain connects TRBV29-1 to TRBJ1-2, with D unclear. Germline-derived CDR1 and CDR2 are SQVTM and ANQGSEA. The CDR3 is 13 amino acids. V lost 7 bases and J lost 3, with 15 bases in between. CDR3 residues: CSAATQVDYGYTF. In nucleotides, the CDR3 is TGCAGCGCCGCCACCCAGGTGGACTATGGCTACACCTTC.

The rearrangement uses TRBV12-3 or TRBV12-4 and TRBJ2-5, with D perhaps matching TRBD1 (5 bases). This CDR3 has 15 amino acids. Trimming removed 1 base at V and 2 bases at J, with 11 bases between. CDR3 sequence: CASSLGQGEQETQYF. The CDR3 region has the DNA TGTGCCAGCAGTTTAGGGCAGGGTGAACAAGAGACCCAGTACTTC.

This chain joins TRBV12-5 and TRBJ2-4, with D possibly being TRBD1 (6 bases). The CDR3 extends over 11 amino acids. Trimming took off 4 bases at V and 14 bases at J, with 12 bases between the two ends. CDR1 and CDR2 from the germline V gene are LGHNT and FRNRAP. The CDR3 sequence is CASGYRAWEYF. CDR3 nucleotides: TGTGCTAGTGGTTACAGGGCATGGGAGTACTTC.

The J gene is TRBJ1-5, the V gene TRBV12-3 or TRBV12-4; TRBD1 matches 9 bases. The CDR3 sequence is 16 residues long. J gave up 7 bases and V 3 bases, and 10 bases lay outside the gene matches. CDR3 loop: CASSFVDRGGKQPQHF. DNA for the CDR3: TGTGCCAGCAGTTTTGTGGACAGGGGCGGGAAACAGCCCCAGCATTTT.

In regard to this clonotype: Since no conserved phenylalanine or tryptophan closes the CDR3, a read error is the likely cause. This chain links TRBV28 with TRBJ2-1; tentatively, D is TRBD1 or TRBD2 (5 bases each). CDR1 is MDHEN, CDR2 SYDVKM, per germline. V lost 2 bases, J lost 4 bases, and 21 bases lay in between. The CDR3 spans 18 residues. The CDR3 DNA reads TGTGCCAGCAGTTTAGTTGGTCGTGCAGGGACGGTATACAATGAGCAGTTCTTG. Protein: CASSLVGRAGTVYNEQFL.

The V and J genes are TRBV5-1 and TRBJ2-6, with D perhaps TRBD1 (5 bases). V lost 3 bases to trimming and J lost 0 bases, with 10 bases between them. The CDR3 contains 16 residues. In germline, CDR1 is SGHRS, CDR2 YFSETQ. CDR3 sequence: CASSSRVGSGANVLTF. DNA of the CDR3: TGCGCCAGCAGCTCCAGGGTAGGCTCTGGGGCCAACGTCCTGACTTTC.

This clonotype showed up just a few times. CDR3 in amino acids: CASSRQGATWDQPQHF. The CDR3 DNA reads as TGTGCCAGCAGTCGACAGGGGGCCACGTGGGATCAGCCCCAGCATTTT. This sequence joins TRBV27 and TRBJ1-5, with TRBD1 matching over 10 bases. With V trimmed by 5 bases and J by 5 bases, 9 bases remained unmatched. The CDR3 is 16 amino acids. CDR1 is MNHEY and CDR2 is SMNVEV in the germline V gene (reference sequence).

The gene calls are TRBV20-1 and TRBJ2-1; the D is unclear. CDR3 size: 15 residues. The germline CDR1 and CDR2 sequences are DFQATT and SNEGSKA (reference sequence). Trimming shortened V by 3 bases and J by 8 bases, and 20 bases separated the two germline ends. The CDR3 nucleotides are TGCAGTGCTAGTCCCGGCACGGGCTCTGTGGATGAGCAGTTCTTC. This translates into CSASPGTGSVDEQFF.

Comments on this clonotype: Its ends do not fully match the called genes, so a read error is possible. This CDR3 is CASKTLSSYELYF. The CDR3 coding sequence is TGTGCCAGCAAGACACTGAGCTCCTACGAGCTGTACTTC. This rearrangement joins TRBV11-2 to TRBJ2-7; the D is unclear. The germline CDR1 and CDR2 sequences are SGHAT and FQNNGV. This CDR3 has 13 residues. Filled out from reference TRBV11-2 and TRBJ2-7, the complete variable domain reads EAGVAQSPRYKIIEKRQSVAFWCNPISGHATLYWYQQILGQGPKLLIQFQNNGVVDDSQLPKDRFSAERLKGVDSTLKIQPAKLEDSAVYLCASKTLSSYELYFGPGTRLTVT.

This chain uses TRBV7-9 with TRBJ2-5, with TRBD2 matching 7 bases. Germline CDR1 reads SEHNR; CDR2 reads FQNEAQ (reference sequence). CDR3 length: 15 amino acids. V was clipped by 5 bases and J by 3 bases; unmatched bases: 9. The CDR3 loop reads CASSPTRGRKETQYF. As DNA, the CDR3 is TGTGCCAGCAGCCCAACGCGGGGGAGAAAAGAGACCCAGTACTTC.

The chain employs TRBV14 and TRBJ2-7; 13 bases match TRBD2. The CDR3 totals 15 residues. The germline V gene encodes CDR1 SGHDN and CDR2 FVKESK. V was clipped by 4 bases and J by 4 bases; unmatched bases: 4. The CDR3, as DNA: TGTGCCAGCAGCCCGACTAGCGGGAGGTGGTACGAGCAGTACTTC. Translated, it gives CASSPTSGRWYEQYF.

The V gene is TRBV6-5, the J gene TRBJ2-1; 7 bases are shared with TRBD1. Looked up from germline, CDR1 is MNHEY and CDR2 is SVGAGI. V was pared by 0 bases and J by 5 bases, with 4 bases of the junction left unmatched. This CDR3 contains 15 residues. The CDR3 region is CASSYSGTVNNEQFF. Here the CDR3 DNA reads TGTGCCAGCAGTTACTCTGGGACAGTAAACAATGAGCAGTTCTTC.

V and J are TRBV7-9 and TRBJ1-2; TRBD1 matches 7 bases. CDR1 is SEHNR, CDR2 FQNEAQ, per germline (reference sequence). Unmatched junction bases numbered 11, after V lost 4 bases and J lost 0 bases. The CDR3 spans 17 residues. The CDR3 DNA reads TGTGCCAGCAGCTCTACCCGACAGGGAGAAACTAACTATGGCTACACCTTC. Amino acid sequence: CASSSTRQGETNYGYTF.

This clonotype was recorded a few times. J is TRBJ2-7 and V is TRBV5-1, with D perhaps TRBD1 (6 bases). V dropped 4 bases and J dropped 4 bases, with 15 bases sitting between them. Germline V gene sequence: CDR1 SGHRS, CDR2 YFSETQ. The CDR3 sequence is 14 residues long. DNA of the CDR3: TGCGCCAGCAGCGCCCAGGGGCAGGGTTACGAGCAGTACTTC. This codes for CASSAQGQGYEQYF.

This clonotype was observed a handful of times. The V gene is TRBV11-2, the J gene TRBJ2-7; D is unclear. Germline lookup yields CDR1 SGHAT and CDR2 FQNNGV. This CDR3 has 13 amino acids. The ends were cut back, 5 bases at V and 3 bases at J, with 11 bases in the middle. Here the CDR3 reads CASSASVYYEQYF. The CDR3 DNA reads TGTGCCAGCAGCGCCAGTGTCTACTACGAGCAGTACTTC.

The V gene is TRBV7-9, the J gene TRBJ2-1; TRBD2 agrees at 7 bases. This CDR3 comprises 16 residues. With V trimmed by 5 bases and J by 7 bases, 14 bases remained unmatched. The germline V gene encodes CDR1 SEHNR and CDR2 FQNEAQ (reference sequence). The CDR3 DNA is TGTGCCAGCAGCCCCATCGAAGGCGGGAGTTATAATGAGCAGTTCTTC. It encodes CASSPIEGGSYNEQFF.

The V gene is TRBV28, the J gene TRBJ2-3, with D possibly called TRBD1 or TRBD2 (5 bases each). Germline lookup yields CDR1 MDHEN and CDR2 SYDVKM. The V end was cut by 5 bases, the J end by 7 bases, with 19 bases between. This CDR3 contains 15 residues. The CDR3 nucleotides are TGTGCCAGCAGTGCATCTCCGGGACGTCTGTATACGCAGTATTTT. Translating it yields CASSASPGRLYTQYF.

The chain combines TRBV5-6 with TRBJ2-1, with D tentatively TRBD2 (6 bases). The V gene's germline CDR1 is SGHDT and CDR2 YYEEEE. CDR3 length: 15 amino acids. Trimming removed 4 bases from V and 4 bases from J, with 15 bases in between. The DNA of the CDR3 is TGTGCCAGCAGCCAGACTAGAGACCAATACAATGAGCAGTTCTTC. Its protein is CASSQTRDQYNEQFF.

This clonotype has a single count. This chain uses TRBV6-5 with TRBJ2-5, with TRBD2 matching over 10 bases. Germline CDR1 reads MNHEY; CDR2 reads SVGAGI. CDR3 length: 17 residues. V lost 2 bases, J lost 5 bases, and 11 bases stayed unmatched. The CDR3 here is CASSYQASGGQGETQYF. CDR3 nucleotides: TGTGCCAGCAGTTACCAGGCTAGCGGGGGCCAGGGGGAGACCCAGTACTTC.

This clonotype has just a few counts. The rearrangement links TRBV3-1 to TRBJ2-5, with D possibly TRBD2 on 5 matching bases. Germline V lookup: CDR1 LGHDT, CDR2 YNNKEL (reference sequence). The CDR3 covers 16 residues. V lost 2 bases, J lost 5 bases, and 18 bases lay in between. CDR3 sequence: CASSQSRDNWRETQYF. The CDR3 nucleotides read TGTGCCAGCAGCCAATCACGAGACAACTGGAGGGAGACCCAGTACTTC.

The J gene is TRBJ1-1, the V gene TRBV29-1; no definite D call. CDR1 is SQVTM, CDR2 ANQGSEA, per germline. This CDR3 is 13 amino acids long. V was shortened by 3 bases and J by 0 bases, with 8 bases between the two germline ends. The CDR3 DNA reads TGCAGCGTTGAGCGGGAGATGAACACTGAAGCTTTCTTT. This gives the protein CSVEREMNTEAFF. Complete variable domain (other parts from reference TRBV29-1 and TRBJ1-1): SAVISQKPSRDICQRGTSLTIQCQVDSQVTMMFWYRQQPGQSLTLIATANQGSEATYESGFVIDKFPISRPNLTFSTLTVSNMSPEDSSIYLCSVEREMNTEAFFGQGTRLTVV.

This clonotype was seen more than once but under ten times. The chain combines TRBV4-2 with TRBJ1-2, with D uncertain. The CDR3 has 17 amino acids. Trimming took off 2 bases at V and 6 bases at J, with 22 bases between the two ends. Germline V gives CDR1 LGHNA, CDR2 YNFKEQ. DNA of the CDR3: TGTGCCAGCAGCCAATCCGCCCATAATGACCTCATTAATGGCTACACCTTC. It yields the protein CASSQSAHNDLINGYTF.

This clonotype was counted once. The chain carries TRBV6-5 and TRBJ2-1, with D tentatively TRBD2 (6 bases). The CDR3 has 14 residues. V lost 7 bases and J 7 bases, leaving 17 bases between the germline ends. Germline CDR1 is MNHEY and CDR2 is SVGAGI. CDR3 region: CASTTVGGRNEQFF. The CDR3 DNA reads as TGTGCCAGCACCACGGTGGGTGGGAGGAATGAGCAGTTCTTC.

This sequence joins TRBV20-1 and TRBJ2-5, with D tentatively TRBD2 (5 bases). V was pared by 4 bases and J by 1 base, with 16 bases between. Germline CDR1 and CDR2: DFQATT and SNEGSKA (reference sequence). This CDR3 is 15 amino acids long. CDR3 loop: CSAKELALLQETQYF. The CDR3 region has the DNA TGCAGTGCTAAAGAATTAGCGCTACTCCAAGAGACCCAGTACTTC.